These 7 T cell receptor beta chains originate from one sample sequenced in a study of STAT5B mutations in CD4+ large granular lymphocyte leukemia. TCRdb keeps only in-frame clones here, not all; method: immunoSEQ multiplex PCR. The repertoire has 25,000 to 30,000 clones, 65% to 75% of them found once; the top ten carry 3.1%. Sequencing was done on a sample of CD4+ T cells from blood buffy coats. The receptor source for this set is a human donor in good health.

This clone was counted once. V is TRBV25-1 and J is TRBJ1-1, with a possible D match to TRBD1 (5 bases). The V gene lost 1 base and the J gene lost 8 bases, with 17 bases spanning the gap. This CDR3 is built from 15 residues. Germline CDR1 and CDR2: MGHDK and SYGVNS. The CDR3 sequence: CASSELRQGAMEAFF. CDR3 nucleotide sequence: TGTGCCAGCAGTGAATTGAGGCAGGGAGCGATGGAAGCTTTCTTT.

This sequence joins TRBV6-5 and TRBJ1-1, with TRBD1 matching 12 bases. The CDR3 covers 15 residues. Germline assignment: CDR1 MNHEY and CDR2 SVGAGI. The trim removed 3 bases at V and 4 bases at J, leaving 3 bases unmatched. CDR3 residues: CASSYPGQGATEAFF. CDR3 nucleotides: TGTGCCAGCAGTTATCCGGGACAGGGGGCCACTGAAGCTTTCTTT.

The chain couples TRBV5-6 to TRBJ1-4; 7 bases align to TRBD1. This CDR3 spans 16 amino acids. After removal of 3 bases from V and 8 bases from J, the junction contained 13 bases not matched to a gene. Germline CDR1 and CDR2: SGHDT and YYEEEE. The CDR3 DNA reads as TGTGCCAGCAGCTGGTACGATAAGGGGGCAGACGAAAAACTGTTTTTT. Encoded protein: CASSWYDKGADEKLFF.

This sequence joins TRBV5-3 and TRBJ2-7; D possibly matches TRBD1 or TRBD2 (6 bases each). TRBV5-3 counts as an open reading frame of uncertain function. This CDR3 is 17 amino acids long. V shed 0 bases and J shed 6 bases, with 22 bases lying between them. The CDR3 DNA is TGTGCCAGAAGCTTGGTCAACAAGGGGGGATACCTCTCCGAGCAGTACTTC. Its translation is CARSLVNKGGYLSEQYF.

The chain's CDR3 is CASSYSFTSGLLLFF. For the CDR3, the DNA is TGTGCCAGCAGTTACTCCTTCACTAGCGGTTTGTTGCTGTTTTTT. The chain has TRBV6-5 and TRBJ2-2, with TRBD2 identical over 8 bases. Unmatched junction bases numbered 10, after V lost 0 bases and J lost 13 bases. This CDR3 has 15 amino acids. From germline, CDR1 is MNHEY and CDR2 SVGAGI.

The rearrangement uses TRBV10-3 and TRBJ2-3; 8 nucleotides line up with TRBD2. V dropped 3 bases and J dropped 3; count of bases not matched to a gene: 5. The germline V gene encodes CDR1 ENHRY and CDR2 SYGVKD. This CDR3 has 15 amino acids. The CDR3 coding sequence is TGTGCCATCAGTGAACCTAGCGGGCCTACAGATACGCAGTATTTT. This encodes CAISEPSGPTDTQYF.

The V and J genes are TRBV4-3 and TRBJ2-2; D not certain. Germline loops: CDR1 LGHNA, CDR2 YSLEER. There are 14 residues in the CDR3. V lost 0 bases to trimming and J lost 7 bases, with 9 bases between them. CDR3 protein: CASSQEHGIGELFF. CDR3 coding DNA: TGCGCCAGCAGCCAAGAACACGGCATCGGGGAGCTGTTTTTT.